This T cell receptor beta chain was identified in a study of blood T cell repertoires in COVID-19. As for the study in general: COVID-19 samples, acute and convalescent, were from the United States, Italy and Spain. Nucleic acid was either cDNA or gDNA, and it came from T cells, B-cell-depleted T cells, or PBMCs.

CDR3 length: 16 amino acids. V lost 2 bases, J lost 9 bases, and 12 bases stayed unmatched. The germline V gene encodes CDR1 LGHDT and CDR2 YNNKEL (reference sequence). Authors' methods: From reference gene primer amplification, estimates of nucleated cell counts were derived. The method was immunoSEQ multiplex PCR; TCRdb's version includes in-frame clones alone and lacks a portion of them. That table furnishes V, J and clone size, whereas the DNA furnished D and trimming. The sample includes about 99,000 clones, around 84% of them seen just once. This sequence originates from a man aged 70-80 years with active or convalescent COVID-19. What was sequenced was peripheral blood. The genes are TRBV3-1 (or the pseudogene TRBV3-2) and TRBJ2-1; 8 positions agree with TRBD2. CDR3 protein: CASSQTSGLVWGEQFF. Written as DNA, the CDR3 is TGTGCCAGCAGCCAAACTAGCGGTCTCGTATGGGGTGAGCAGTTCTTC.